This T cell receptor beta chain was recovered during a study of blood T cells in healthy people across ages. General study points: With naive T cell percentage, TCR beta diversity showed a strong correlation. With age, beta diversity per million T cells declined roughly linearly, significantly by about 37. Fewer expanded clones and more diversity marked long-lived versus aged donors.

A note on this clonotype: Its antigen is not known.

Then a second PCR, running about 6 to 12 cycles, was carried out with a sample-barcoded 5' primer and a J-beta primer mix. A single record per CDR3 protein comes from TCRdb applying MiXCR to the 5' RACE reads. Among around 670,000 distinct CDR3 sequences listed, roughly 31% were seen once. V dropped 6 bases and J dropped 3 bases, with 14 bases sitting between them. This CDR3 contains 14 residues. CDR1 MDHEN and CDR2 SYDVKM come from the germline V gene. Sequenced: blood. The sequence derives from a woman aged 80 or over in good health. The chain carries TRBV28 and TRBJ2-5; D unclear. CDR3 in DNA: TGTGCCAGCAGGGCGGATACGGTTAAAGAGACCCAGTACTTC. Protein sequence: CASRADTVKETQYF.